This T cell receptor (beta chain) came from a study of control samples from healthy donors and cancer patients. This CDR3 comprises 13 residues. Germline loops: CDR1 SQVTM, CDR2 ANQGSEA. With 6 bases clipped from V and 6 bases from J, the junction kept 8 bases outside the gene matches. Profiling relied on immunoSEQ multiplex PCR, and the TCRdb table lists in-frame clones only, not all of them. The repertoire holds 84,000 or so clones, 91% seen once, with approximately 15% in the top ten. The sequenced sample was blood. The sequence was collected from a man in his forties or fifties in good health. The chain employs TRBV29-1 and TRBJ2-7; 10 bases match TRBD1. The CDR3 loop is CSVEAGQGSEQYF. The CDR3 nucleotides are TGCAGCGTCGAGGCGGGACAGGGGAGCGAGCAGTACTTC.